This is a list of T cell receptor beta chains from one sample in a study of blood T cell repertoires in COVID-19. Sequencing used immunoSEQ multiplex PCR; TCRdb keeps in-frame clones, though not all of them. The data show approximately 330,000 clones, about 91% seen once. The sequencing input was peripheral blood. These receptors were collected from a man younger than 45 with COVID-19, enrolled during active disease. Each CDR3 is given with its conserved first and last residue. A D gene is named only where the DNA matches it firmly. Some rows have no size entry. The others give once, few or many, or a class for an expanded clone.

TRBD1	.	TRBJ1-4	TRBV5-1	CASSAGQNNEKLFF	TGCGCCAGCAGCGCGGGACAGAATAATGAAAAACTGTTTTTT
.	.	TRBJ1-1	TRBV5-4	CASTQDWNTEAFF	TGTGCCAGCACCCAGGACTGGAACACTGAAGCTTTCTTT
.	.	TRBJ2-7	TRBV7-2	CASSPGQVGDEQYF	TGTGCCAGCAGCCCCGGCCAGGTTGGCGACGAGCAGTACTTC
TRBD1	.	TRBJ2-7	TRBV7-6	CASSLRTGGSYEQYF	TGTGCCAGCAGCCTAAGGACAGGGGGCTCCTACGAGCAGTACTTC
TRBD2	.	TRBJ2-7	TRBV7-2	CASSLSRGAPYEQYF	TGTGCCAGCAGCTTATCGCGGGGGGCACCCTACGAGCAGTACTTC
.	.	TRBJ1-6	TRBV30	CASDTVYNSPLHF	TGTGCCTCTGACACGGTGTATAATTCACCCCTCCACTTT
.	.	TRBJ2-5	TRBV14	CASSQLPGGTQYF	TGTGCCAGCAGCCAACTCCCTGGCGGGACCCAGTACTTC
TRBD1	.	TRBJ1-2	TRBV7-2	CASRSTGTDNYGYTF	TGTGCCAGCAGATCAACCGGGACAGACAACTATGGCTACACCTTC
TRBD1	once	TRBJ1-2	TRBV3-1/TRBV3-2	CASPNKGAPDYGYTF	TGTGCCAGCCCCAACAAGGGGGCGCCGGACTATGGCTACACCTTC
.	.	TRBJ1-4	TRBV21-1	CASLRDRMEKLFF	TGTGCCAGTCTCCGGGACAGGATGGAAAAACTGTTTTTT
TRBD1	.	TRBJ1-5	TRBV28	CASSLWAGGSQPQHF	TGTGCCAGCAGTTTATGGGCAGGGGGGAGTCAGCCCCAGCATTTT
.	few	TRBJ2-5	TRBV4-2	CASSQDLEGGETQYF	TGTGCCAGCAGCCAAGATTTAGAAGGGGGAGAGACCCAGTACTTC
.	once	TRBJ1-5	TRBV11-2	CASSPTDPNQPQHF	TGTGCCAGCAGCCCGACTGACCCAAATCAGCCCCAGCATTTT
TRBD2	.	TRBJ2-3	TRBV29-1	CSVEGPLAGVGSDTQYF	TGCAGCGTTGAAGGGCCACTAGCGGGAGTGGGGTCAGATACGCAGTATTTT
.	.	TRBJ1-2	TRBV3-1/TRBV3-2	CASSQVIPAGFYGYTF	TGTGCCAGCAGCCAAGTTATCCCGGCGGGGTTCTATGGCTACACCTTC
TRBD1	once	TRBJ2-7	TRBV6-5	CASTLQGGTGYEQYF	TGTGCCAGCACCCTACAGGGGGGGACAGGGTACGAGCAGTACTTC
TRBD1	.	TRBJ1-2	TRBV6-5	CASTRGTGIPYGYTF	TGTGCCAGTACCCGAGGGACAGGGATTCCCTATGGCTACACCTTC
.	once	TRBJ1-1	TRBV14	CASSRATTNTEAFF	TGTGCCAGCAGCCGGGCAACAACGAACACTGAAGCTTTCTTT
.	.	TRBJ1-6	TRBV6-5	CASSYSTASGSPLHF	TGTGCCAGCAGTTACTCTACGGCCTCGGGTTCACCCCTCCACTTT
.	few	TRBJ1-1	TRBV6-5	CASSKGQLTEAFF	TGTGCCAGCAGCAAAGGACAGCTTACTGAAGCTTTCTTT
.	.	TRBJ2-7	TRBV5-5	CASSPRSYEQYF	TGTGCCAGCAGCCCCCGCTCCTACGAGCAGTACTTC
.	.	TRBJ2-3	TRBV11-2	CASSFTAGTDTQYF	TGTGCCAGCAGCTTCACGGCGGGCACAGATACGCAGTATTTT
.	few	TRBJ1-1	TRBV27	CASSSRVRNTEAFF	TGTGCCAGCAGTTCCAGGGTACGGAACACTGAAGCTTTCTTT
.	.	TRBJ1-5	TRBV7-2	CASSSALLGDQPQHF	TGTGCCAGCAGTTCGGCCCTCCTAGGCGATCAGCCCCAGCATTTT
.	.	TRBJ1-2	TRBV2	CASSEAGRRRGYTF	TGTGCCAGCAGTGAAGCCGGCAGGCGGAGGGGCTACACCTTC
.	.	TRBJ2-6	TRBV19	CASSIALRMGPGANVLTF	TGTGCCAGTAGTATAGCCCTGAGGATGGGTCCTGGGGCCAACGTCCTGACTTTC
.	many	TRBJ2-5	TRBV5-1	CASSYREQETQYF	TGCGCCAGCAGCTACCGGGAACAAGAGACCCAGTACTTC
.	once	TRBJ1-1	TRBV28	CASSLKAGWNTEAFF	TGTGCCAGCAGTTTAAAGGCAGGGTGGAACACTGAAGCTTTCTTT
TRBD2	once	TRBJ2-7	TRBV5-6	CASSLSGTSGEQYF	TGTGCCAGCAGCTTGTCAGGGACTAGTGGCGAGCAGTACTTC
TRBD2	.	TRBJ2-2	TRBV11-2	CASRLPGRATGELFF	TGTGCCAGCAGACTCCCCGGGAGGGCCACCGGGGAGCTGTTTTTT
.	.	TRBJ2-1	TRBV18	CASSTGYNEQFF	TGTGCCAGCTCAACCGGGTACAATGAGCAGTTCTTC
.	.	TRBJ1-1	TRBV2	CASSREAGKNTEAFF	TGTGCCAGCAGTCGGGAGGCAGGGAAGAACACTGAAGCTTTCTTT
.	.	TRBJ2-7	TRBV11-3	CASSAGTEYEQYF	TGTGCCAGCAGCGCGGGGACTGAGTACGAGCAGTACTTC
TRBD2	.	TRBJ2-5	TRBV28	CASTTGGAGGLQRTQYF	TGTGCCAGCACCACGGGAGGGGCGGGAGGACTACAGAGGACCCAGTACTTC
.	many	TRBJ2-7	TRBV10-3	CATQGSGANEQYF	TGTGCCACCCAAGGCAGCGGTGCCAACGAGCAGTACTTC
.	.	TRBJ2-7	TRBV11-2	CASSLVLLEGGEQYF	TGTGCCAGCAGCTTAGTTTTGTTGGAGGGCGGCGAGCAGTACTTC